Listed here are 27 T cell receptor beta chains from one sample, sequenced in a study of a mutant IDH1 vaccine in newly diagnosed glioma. Sequencing was performed with immunoSEQ multiplex PCR; in TCRdb, only in-frame clones are kept and a portion is missing. This sample has 40,000 to 55,000 clones, with roughly four fifths found just once. Their antigens are not known. The time point denotes: week 35, safety follow-up. With topical imiquimod, each dose of the vaccine consisted of 300 ug of mutant IDH1 20-mer peptide. The sample in question was PBMCs, obtained from a glioma patient whose treatment included an IDH1 peptide vaccine. The receptors derive from a man aged 35 to 55 with glioma.

The chain uses TRBV6-5 and TRBJ2-2, with D possibly being TRBD1 or TRBD2 (6 bases each). V was pared by 7 bases and J by 4 bases, with 13 bases between. The CDR3 is made up of 14 amino acids. Per germline, CDR1 MNHEY and CDR2 SVGAGI. DNA of the CDR3: TGTGCCAGCACTCAAGGGGGGATCACCGGGGAGCTGTTTTTT. It translates to CASTQGGITGELFF.

The chain joins TRBV27 to TRBJ2-7, with no clear D. Germline loops: CDR1 MNHEY, CDR2 SMNVEV (reference sequence). The CDR3 length is 10 residues. Here the CDR3 reads CASSSSEQYV. The CDR3 DNA reads as TGTGCCAGCAGCTCCTCCGAGCAGTACGTC.

The chain combines TRBV25-1 with TRBJ1-1; no clear D. The V and J ends lost 7 bases and 3 bases respectively, with 15 bases between them. The CDR3 contains 14 residues. CDR1 is MGHDK and CDR2 is SYGVNS in the germline V gene. For the CDR3, the DNA is TGTGCCAGCACTACCGGGATTTGGGACACTGAAGCTTTCTTT. Amino acid sequence: CASTTGIWDTEAFF.

This clone appeared a few times. V is TRBV6-1 and J is TRBJ1-5; D ambiguous. The germline V gene has CDR1 MNHNS and CDR2 SASEGT. This CDR3 has 14 residues. Trimming pared 3 bases from V and 1 base from J, leaving 7 bases between. CDR3 DNA: TGTGCCAGCAGTGACATCAGGAGCAATCAGCCCCAGCATTTT. It is translated as CASSDIRSNQPQHF.

V is TRBV7-2 and J is TRBJ1-1, with a tentative D call TRBD1 (6 bases). Trimming shortened V by 5 bases and J by 1 base, and 8 bases separated the two germline ends. The CDR3 has 13 residues. Germline CDR1 and CDR2: SGHTA and FQGNSA. DNA for the CDR3: TGTGCCAGCAGCGAGGGACAGAACACTGAAGCTTTCTTT. Protein sequence: CASSEGQNTEAFF.

J is TRBJ2-3 and V is TRBV4-3; 13 bases are a match to TRBD2. The V gene's germline CDR1 is LGHNA and CDR2 YSLEER. The CDR3 runs to 18 residues. The V gene end was trimmed by 0 bases and the J gene end by 4 bases; junction bases not matched to a gene: 7. The CDR3 loop is CASSQDRTSGSSSDTQYF. As DNA, the CDR3 is TGCGCCAGCAGCCAAGATAGGACTAGCGGGAGTTCTTCAGATACGCAGTATTTT.

This chain uses TRBV5-1 with TRBJ1-2, with D possibly being TRBD1 (6 bases). The CDR3 is 15 residues long. V lost 0 bases, J lost 2 bases, and 11 bases lay in between. Germline-derived CDR1 and CDR2 are SGHRS and YFSETQ. DNA for the CDR3: TGCGCCAGCAGCTTGGCGGCAGGGACAAACTATGGCTACACCTTC. This encodes CASSLAAGTNYGYTF.

The chain links TRBV14 to TRBJ2-3; 12 positions agree with TRBD2. This CDR3 has 17 amino acids. Looked up from germline, CDR1 is SGHDN and CDR2 is FVKESK. The V and J ends lost 2 bases and 6 bases, in that order; junction bases with no gene match: 9. CDR3 protein: CASSQNLAGGPGDTQYF. The DNA for the CDR3 is TGTGCCAGCAGCCAAAACCTAGCGGGAGGGCCGGGGGATACGCAGTATTTT.

Only a few counts were recorded for this clone. The chain is built from TRBV19 and TRBJ1-4; unclear D gene. Germline V gene sequence: CDR1 LNHDA, CDR2 SQIVND (reference sequence). V was cut by 1 base and J by 4 bases, with 7 bases left in between. The CDR3 loop spans 14 amino acids. CDR3 loop: CASSIGQINEKLFF. Written as DNA, the CDR3 is TGTGCCAGTAGTATAGGCCAGATTAATGAAAAACTGTTTTTT.

This clone came up once. The chain recombines TRBV6-6 with TRBJ2-5; 10 nucleotides line up with TRBD1. CDR3 length: 16 amino acids. Germline V gene lookup returns CDR1 MNHNY and CDR2 SVGAGI (reference sequence). V was clipped by 7 bases and J by 4 bases; unmatched bases: 12. In DNA form, the CDR3 reads TGTGCCAGCACCACCACGGACAGGGGGTTCAGAGAGACCCAGTACTTC. It codes for CASTTTDRGFRETQYF.

V gene TRBV14 combines with J gene TRBJ1-4; no clear D. The CDR3 length is 12 residues. Germline CDR1 reads SGHDN; CDR2 reads FVKESK. Trimming removed 2 bases from V and 7 bases from J, with 5 bases in between. Here the CDR3 reads CASSQFGEKLFF. The CDR3 bases are TGTGCCAGCAGCCAATTCGGTGAAAAACTGTTTTTT.

This sequence joins TRBV29-1 and TRBJ1-2; 7 bases match TRBD1. J gave up 2 bases and V 1 base, and 4 bases lay outside the gene matches. This CDR3 is built from 14 residues. Germline CDR1 reads SQVTM; CDR2 reads ANQGSEA. CDR3 sequence reads: CSVEGQGENYGYTF. CDR3 coding DNA: TGCAGCGTTGAAGGGCAGGGGGAGAACTATGGCTACACCTTC.

This chain connects TRBV7-7 to TRBJ2-2, with D hard to call. V was trimmed by 2 bases and J by 2 bases, leaving 12 bases between them. The CDR3 totals 16 residues. Germline CDR1 SSHAT, CDR2 FNYEAQ (reference sequence). CDR3 bases: TGTGCCAGCAGCTTAACATACGCGGTTAACACCGGGGAGCTGTTTTTT. Translation: CASSLTYAVNTGELFF. The variable domain in full, with the rest retrieved from reference TRBV7-7 and TRBJ2-2, is GAGVSQSPRYKVTKRGQDVTLRCDPISSHATLYWYQQALGQGPEFLTYFNYEAQPDKSGLPSDRFSAERPEGSISTLTIQRTEQRDSAMYRCASSLTYAVNTGELFFGEGSRLTVL.

The rearrangement links TRBV5-6 to TRBJ2-1; the D gene is possibly TRBD2 (5 bases). This CDR3 is built from 15 residues. CDR1 and CDR2 from the germline V gene are SGHDT and YYEEEE. V shed 3 bases and J shed 3 bases, with 13 bases lying between them. CDR3 region: CASSSDSPYYNEQFF. As DNA, the CDR3 is TGTGCCAGCAGCTCGGACTCCCCCTACTACAATGAGCAGTTCTTC.

Here the CDR3 reads CAISEMGLTRTNTGELFF. The CDR3 DNA reads as TGTGCCATCAGTGAAATGGGGTTAACCAGGACGAACACCGGGGAGCTGTTTTTT. V and J are TRBV10-3 and TRBJ2-2, with D unresolved. CDR3 length: 18 residues. V was pared by 3 bases and J by 0 bases, with 17 bases between. Per the germline V gene, CDR1 is ENHRY and CDR2 is SYGVKD.

The V gene is TRBV19, the J gene TRBJ1-1; TRBD1 might be the D (6 bases). Between the trimmed V and J ends, which lost 6 bases and 0 bases, there was a span of 20 bases. Germline V CDR1 and CDR2: LNHDA, SQIVND (reference sequence). The CDR3 has 17 amino acids. The CDR3 sequence: CASRPHTGTTMNTEAFF. DNA for the CDR3: TGTGCCAGTAGGCCACATACCGGGACAACTATGAACACTGAAGCTTTCTTT. Together with reference TRBV19 and TRBJ1-1, the CDR3 gives the full variable domain: DGGITQSPKYLFRKEGQNVTLSCEQNLNHDAMYWYRQDPGQGLRLIYYSQIVNDFQKGDIAEGYSVSREKKESFPLTVTSAQKNPTAFYLCASRPHTGTTMNTEAFFGQGTRLTVV.

The chain links TRBV29-1 to TRBJ2-2; 7 bases fit TRBD2. Germline V gene lookup returns CDR1 SQVTM and CDR2 ANQGSEA. This CDR3 has 14 residues. V shed 4 bases and J 2 bases; nucleotides not matched to a gene: 4. The CDR3 spells CSVGPSGNTGELFF. CDR3 in DNA: TGCAGCGTTGGGCCTAGCGGTAACACCGGGGAGCTGTTTTTT.

This clone was seen a handful of times. This CDR3 is CASSLQPPPNYGYTF. CDR3 nucleotides: TGTGCCAGCTCTCTCCAGCCCCCGCCTAACTATGGCTACACCTTC. V usage is TRBV18 and J usage is TRBJ1-2; D not resolved. Germline V lookup: CDR1 KGHSH, CDR2 LQKENI. This CDR3 spans 15 amino acids. The V end lost 6 bases, the J end lost 0 bases, and 14 bases lay between the germline ends.

V and J are TRBV5-4 and TRBJ1-1; D is ambiguous. CDR1 and CDR2 (germline): SGHNT, YYREEE (reference sequence). The V end was cut by 6 bases, the J end by 1 base, with 25 bases between. The CDR3 is made up of 18 amino acids. CDR3 residues: CASMDLVRQIERNTEAFF. In DNA form, the CDR3 reads TGTGCCAGCATGGACCTAGTGCGCCAGATAGAAAGGAACACTGAAGCTTTCTTT.

The chain has TRBV7-8 and TRBJ2-3, with no clear D. Trimming removed 1 base from V and 6 bases from J, with 11 bases in between. The CDR3 extends over 14 amino acids. The germline V gene has CDR1 SGHVS and CDR2 FQNEAQ. The CDR3 is CASSLGLASDTQYF. DNA for the CDR3: TGTGCCAGCAGCTTAGGATTAGCTTCGGATACGCAGTATTTT. Based on the CDR3 plus reference TRBV7-8 and TRBJ2-3, the full variable domain is GAGVSQSPRYKVAKRGQDVALRCDPISGHVSLFWYQQALGQGPEFLTYFQNEAQLDKSGLPSDRFFAERPEGSVSTLKIQRTQQEDSAVYLCASSLGLASDTQYFGPGTRLTVL.

V usage is TRBV15 and J usage is TRBJ2-3; D is ambiguous. CDR1 and CDR2 from the germline V gene are LNHNV and YYDKDF (reference sequence). This CDR3 is built from 15 residues. V lost 1 base and J lost 2, with 10 bases in between. Here the CDR3 reads CATSRARPDTDTQYF. In DNA form, the CDR3 reads TGTGCCACCAGCAGAGCGCGACCTGACACAGATACGCAGTATTTT.

This clone was counted many times. The chain uses TRBV18 and TRBJ1-2; tentatively, D is TRBD1 (6 bases). Trimming cost V 3 bases and J 4 bases, with 12 bases left between them. Germline CDR1 KGHSH, CDR2 LQKENI. The CDR3 has 14 residues. CDR3 nucleotides: TGTGCCAGCTCACCTACGGGACAACCCTATGGCTACACCTTC. It translates to CASSPTGQPYGYTF.

This chain connects TRBV9 to TRBJ2-2, with a possible D match to TRBD1 (6 bases). From germline, CDR1 is SGDLS and CDR2 YYNGEE. Trimming took 0 bases from V and 8 from J, leaving 14 bases between them. The CDR3 consists of 15 residues. CDR3: CASSVGDTESGELFF. The CDR3 DNA sequence: TGTGCCAGCAGCGTAGGGGACACTGAGTCGGGGGAGCTGTTTTTT.

The chain has TRBV19 and TRBJ1-3, with D hard to call. The CDR3 length is 13 residues. Germline CDR1 reads LNHDA; CDR2 reads SQIVND (reference sequence). Trimming shortened V by 8 bases and J by 4 bases, and 12 bases separated the two germline ends. As DNA, the CDR3 is TGTGCCAGTGGGTTCCAAAGCGGAAACACCATATATTTT. Protein: CASGFQSGNTIYF.

The V gene is TRBV9, the J gene TRBJ1-1, with TRBD1 matching over 11 bases. The CDR3 totals 15 residues. With 3 bases clipped from V and 5 bases from J, the junction kept 6 bases outside the gene matches. Germline loops: CDR1 SGDLS, CDR2 YYNGEE. CDR3 sequence: CASSARTGGYTEAFF. The CDR3 DNA is TGTGCCAGCAGCGCCCGGACAGGGGGCTATACTGAAGCTTTCTTT.

The chain combines TRBV6-1 with TRBJ1-1; D unclear. V gave up 7 bases and J gave up 6 bases, with 9 bases separating them. The germline CDR1 and CDR2 sequences are MNHNS and SASEGT. The CDR3 is made up of 11 amino acids. The CDR3 DNA is TGTGCCAGCACGAACGGGGCTGAAGCTTTCTTT. Its protein is CASTNGAEAFF.

The sample holds a few counts of this clone. This chain uses TRBV5-6 with TRBJ1-2, with D perhaps TRBD1 (5 bases). V lost 4 bases and J lost 8, with 15 bases in between. Germline CDR1 and CDR2: SGHDT and YYEEEE. The CDR3 length is 13 residues. DNA for the CDR3: TGTGCCAGCAGCGGAGGGGCCTCCTTGGGCTACACCTTC. Its protein product is CASSGGASLGYTF.